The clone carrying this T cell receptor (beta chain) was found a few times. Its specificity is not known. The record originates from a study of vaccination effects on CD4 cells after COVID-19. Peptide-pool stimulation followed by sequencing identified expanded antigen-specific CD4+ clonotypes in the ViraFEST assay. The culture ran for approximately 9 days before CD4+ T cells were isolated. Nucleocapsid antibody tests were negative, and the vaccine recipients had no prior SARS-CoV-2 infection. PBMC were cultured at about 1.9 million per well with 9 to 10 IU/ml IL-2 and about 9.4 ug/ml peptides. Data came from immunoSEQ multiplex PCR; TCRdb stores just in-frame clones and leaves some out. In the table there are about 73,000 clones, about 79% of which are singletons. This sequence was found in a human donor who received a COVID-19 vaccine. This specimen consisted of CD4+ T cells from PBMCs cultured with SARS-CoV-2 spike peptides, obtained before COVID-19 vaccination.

Here the CDR3 reads CASSMVRGSGELFF. As DNA, the CDR3 is TGTGCCAGTAGTATGGTCAGGGGGTCCGGGGAGCTGTTTTTT. The rearrangement links TRBV19 to TRBJ2-2; 7 bases match TRBD1. CDR3 length: 14 amino acids. V dropped 3 bases and J dropped 6; count of bases not matched to a gene: 4. CDR1 and CDR2 from the germline V gene are LNHDA and SQIVND (reference sequence).